Listed below are T cell receptor beta chains from one sample, sequenced in a study of blood T cell repertoires in COVID-19. Profiling relied on immunoSEQ multiplex PCR, and the TCRdb table lists in-frame clones only, not all of them. The sample lists about 210,000 clones; about 86% were seen once. Sequencing input: peripheral blood. Receptors originate from a woman aged 70 to 79 with acute or convalescent COVID-19. The CDR3 runs from the conserved cysteine through the conserved F or W. Each record gives: D gene, V gene, clone size, J gene, CDR3 DNA, CDR3 protein. The D gene is left open where the match is weak. A row's size may be missing; if present it is once, few, many or a size class.

d_gene: TRBD1; v_gene: TRBV18; abundance: .; j_gene: TRBJ1-5; CDR3nt: TGTGCCAGCTCACCCCCCGGGACAGGGTACCAGCCCCAGCATTTT; CDR3aa: CASSPPGTGYQPQHF
d_gene: TRBD1; v_gene: TRBV19; abundance: .; j_gene: TRBJ1-1; CDR3nt: TGTGCCAGTAGTGTAAACAGGGGAATGAACACTGAAGCTTTCTTT; CDR3aa: CASSVNRGMNTEAFF
d_gene: TRBD2; v_gene: TRBV10-2; abundance: .; j_gene: TRBJ2-5; CDR3nt: TGCGCCAGCAGTGTTGTCTCTAGCGGGACTCAAGAGACCCAGTACTTC; CDR3aa: CASSVVSSGTQETQYF
d_gene: TRBD1; v_gene: TRBV18; abundance: .; j_gene: TRBJ2-3; CDR3nt: TGTGCCAGCTCACCCTACCCAGGACAGGGAATAGGCACAGATACGCAGTATTTT; CDR3aa: CASSPYPGQGIGTDTQYF
d_gene: .; v_gene: TRBV7-6; abundance: .; j_gene: TRBJ1-1; CDR3nt: TGTGCCAGCAGCTCGCAAGGGTCAGGGGCGAACACTGAAGCTTTCTTT; CDR3aa: CASSSQGSGANTEAFF
d_gene: TRBD1; v_gene: TRBV28; abundance: .; j_gene: TRBJ2-7; CDR3nt: TGTGCCAGCGGACAGGGACCCTACGAGCAGTACTTC; CDR3aa: CASGQGPYEQYF
d_gene: .; v_gene: TRBV28; abundance: once; j_gene: TRBJ1-2; CDR3nt: TGTGCCAGCAGTTTAAGCGGGGCAGGGAAGGAAAGCTATGGCTACACCTTC; CDR3aa: CASSLSGAGKESYGYTF
d_gene: TRBD2; v_gene: TRBV7-8; abundance: .; j_gene: TRBJ2-1; CDR3nt: TGTGCCAGCAGCTTTCCGTTAACTAGCGGGAGCAATGAGCAGTTCTTC; CDR3aa: CASSFPLTSGSNEQFF
d_gene: .; v_gene: TRBV7-2; abundance: .; j_gene: TRBJ1-6; CDR3nt: TGTGCCAGCAGCCTATTACAGGGAGTAGACTCACCCCTCCACTTT; CDR3aa: CASSLLQGVDSPLHF
d_gene: .; v_gene: TRBV5-1; abundance: .; j_gene: TRBJ2-7; CDR3nt: TGCGCCAGCAGCTTGGATGCAGGGAGGGGGGAGCAGTACTTC; CDR3aa: CASSLDAGRGEQYF
d_gene: .; v_gene: TRBV20-1; abundance: few; j_gene: TRBJ2-2; CDR3nt: TGCAGTGCTAGTGACAACTGGAGGGACACCGGGGAGCTGTTTTTT; CDR3aa: CSASDNWRDTGELFF
d_gene: .; v_gene: TRBV10-3; abundance: .; j_gene: TRBJ2-1; CDR3nt: TGTGCCATCAGTGCCCAATCGGGATATGGGGAGCAGTTCTTC; CDR3aa: CAISAQSGYGEQFF
d_gene: .; v_gene: TRBV11-2; abundance: .; j_gene: TRBJ1-3; CDR3nt: TGTGCCAGCAGCTTAGGTCGGGGGGCTCCTGGAAACACCATATATTTT; CDR3aa: CASSLGRGAPGNTIYF
d_gene: TRBD2; v_gene: TRBV7-6; abundance: .; j_gene: TRBJ2-2; CDR3nt: TGTGCCAGCAGCTTCCGGACTAGCGGGAGTTTGGGGACCGGGGAGCTGTTTTTT; CDR3aa: CASSFRTSGSLGTGELFF
d_gene: TRBD2; v_gene: TRBV7-9; abundance: .; j_gene: TRBJ2-5; CDR3nt: TGTGCCAGCAGCTTCACGACTAGCGGGAGGGCTCATTTAGAGACCCAGTACTTC; CDR3aa: CASSFTTSGRAHLETQYF
d_gene: .; v_gene: TRBV19; abundance: .; j_gene: TRBJ1-5; CDR3nt: TGTGCCAGTAGAACAGGGCTTAACCAGCCCCAGCATTTT; CDR3aa: CASRTGLNQPQHF